This T cell receptor beta chain derives from a study of post-analysis software for immune sequencing data. Findings and limits, study-wide: There were about five TRBV segments more frequent in patients than controls, and TRBV5-6, TRBV5-1 and TRBV20-1 were among them.

With respect to this clonotype: The antigen is unknown.

The V and J ends lost 2 bases and 7 bases respectively, with 17 bases between them. This CDR3 region has 15 residues. Germline values: CDR1 MNHEY, CDR2 SVGEGT. Prepared libraries of TCR beta cDNA carried unique molecular identifiers. TCRdb reprocessed the PCR reads with MiXCR, giving one entry per CDR3 protein. The data show some 690,000 distinct CDR3 sequences, 55% to 60% seen once. This receptor was identified in a girl aged 2 to 9 with multiple sclerosis. The chain links TRBV6-2 or TRBV6-3 to TRBJ1-2, with D uncertain. Sequenced input: blood. CDR3 bases: TGTGCCAGCAGTTACGATCGCGGGAATCTAGGTGGCTACACCTTC. It is translated as CASSYDRGNLGGYTF.